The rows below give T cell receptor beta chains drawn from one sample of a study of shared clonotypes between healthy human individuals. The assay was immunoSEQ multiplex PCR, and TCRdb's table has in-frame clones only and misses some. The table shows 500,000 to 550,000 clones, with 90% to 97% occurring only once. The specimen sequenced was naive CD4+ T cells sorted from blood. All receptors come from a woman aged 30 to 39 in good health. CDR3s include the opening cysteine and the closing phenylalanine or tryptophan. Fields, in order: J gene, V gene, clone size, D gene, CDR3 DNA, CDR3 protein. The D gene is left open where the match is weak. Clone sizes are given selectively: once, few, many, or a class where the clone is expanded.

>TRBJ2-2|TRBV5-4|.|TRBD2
TGTGCCAGCAGCTCCGACAGTAGCGGGACCGGGGAGCTGTTTTTT
CASSSDSSGTGELFF
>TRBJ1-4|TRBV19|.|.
TGTGCCAGTAGTATTCGCAGGACTAATGAAAAACTGTTTTTT
CASSIRRTNEKLFF
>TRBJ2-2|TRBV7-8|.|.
TGTGCCAGCAGCTCCTATTCTCTTTGGGACCGCGGGACCGGGGAGCTGTTTTTT
CASSSYSLWDRGTGELFF
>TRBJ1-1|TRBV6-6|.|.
TGTGCCAGCAGTTACCGTGACGGGCCCGTCGAAGCTTTCTTT
CASSYRDGPVEAFF
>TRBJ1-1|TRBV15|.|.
TGTGCCACCAGCAGAGGACAGATGAACACTGAAGCTTTCTTT
CATSRGQMNTEAFF
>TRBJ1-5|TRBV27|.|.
TGTGCCAGCAGTCCCCGGGACTCAGGTCAGCCCCAGCATTTT
CASSPRDSGQPQHF
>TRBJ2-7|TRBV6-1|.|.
TGTGCCAGCACCCTGGGAGCAGGCTCACACTACGAGCAGTACTTC
CASTLGAGSHYEQYF
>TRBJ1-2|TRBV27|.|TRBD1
TGTGCCAGCAGTTCCCCCGGGACAGTGGGTGGCTACACCTTC
CASSSPGTVGGYTF
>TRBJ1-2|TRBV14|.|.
TGTGCCAGCAGCCAAGATTCGTCTGGTGGCTACACCTTC
CASSQDSSGGYTF
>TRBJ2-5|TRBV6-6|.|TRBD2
TGTGCCAGCACCATTAGCGGGAGGGCCGGGGAGACCCAGTACTTC
CASTISGRAGETQYF
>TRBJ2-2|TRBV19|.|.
TGTGCCAGTAGTACCCCAGGAGGGGCGAACACCGGGGAGCTGTTTTTT
CASSTPGGANTGELFF
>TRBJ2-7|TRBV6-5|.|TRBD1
TGTGCCAGCAGTAGGACAGGGGGCGACGGCTACGAGCAGTACTTC
CASSRTGGDGYEQYF
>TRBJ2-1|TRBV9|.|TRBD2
TGTGCCAGCAGCGGCAGGGGAGTAGCGGGACTTACCTACAATGAGCAGTTCTTC
CASSGRGVAGLTYNEQFF
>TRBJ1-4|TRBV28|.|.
TGTGCCAGCAGTTCTCGACAGGTTATGAATGAAAAACTGTTTTTT
CASSSRQVMNEKLFF
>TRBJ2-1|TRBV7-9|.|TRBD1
TGTGCCAGCAGCTTAAGGGCAGGGGGCGGCTACAATGAGCAGTTCTTC
CASSLRAGGGYNEQFF
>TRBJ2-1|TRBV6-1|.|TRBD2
TGTGCCAGCAGTGTTACCGGGACTAGCGGATACAATGAGCAGTTCTTC
CASSVTGTSGYNEQFF
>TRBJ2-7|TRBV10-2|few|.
TGCGCCAGCAGTGACCTCCGCTACGAGCAGTACTTC
CASSDLRYEQYF
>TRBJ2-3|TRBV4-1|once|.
TGCGCCAGCAGCCAACCGCTGAGGGGGACCCTTCGGGATACGCAGTATTTT
CASSQPLRGTLRDTQYF
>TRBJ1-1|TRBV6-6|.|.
TGTGCCAGCAGTTACTTTGGGGCAGGGAACACTGAAGCTTTCTTT
CASSYFGAGNTEAFF
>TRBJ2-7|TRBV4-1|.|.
TGCGCCAGCAGCCAAGGTCAGGGGGGAGCCTCCTACGAGCAGTACTTC
CASSQGQGGASYEQYF
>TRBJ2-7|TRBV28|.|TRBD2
TGTGCCAGTAGGGCTAGCGGGCAGACCTACGAGCAGTACTTC
CASRASGQTYEQYF
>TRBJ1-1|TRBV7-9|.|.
TGTGCCAGCAGCTCCGTCAGGGCTTTGAACACTGAAGCTTTCTTT
CASSSVRALNTEAFF
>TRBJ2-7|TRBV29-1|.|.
TGCAGCGTTGCGGTAGCAGGTGACGAGCAGTACTTC
CSVAVAGDEQYF
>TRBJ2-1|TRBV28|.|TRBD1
TGTGCCAGCAGTGACGGGACAGGGGGACCCTACAATGAGCAGTTCTTC
CASSDGTGGPYNEQFF
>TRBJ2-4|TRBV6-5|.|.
TGTGCCAGCAGTCCGGACCAATGGGGAAACATTCAGTACTTC
CASSPDQWGNIQYF
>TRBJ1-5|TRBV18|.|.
TGTGCCAGCTTCAGTTCTGATAATCAGCCCCAGCATTTT
CASFSSDNQPQHF
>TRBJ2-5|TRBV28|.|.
TGTGCCATCACTAGGGGCGGGGAGACCCAGTACTTC
CAITRGGETQYF
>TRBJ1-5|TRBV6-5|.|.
TGTGCCAGCAGCCCCAGGGAAAATCAGCCCCAGCATTTT
CASSPRENQPQHF
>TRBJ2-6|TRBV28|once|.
TGTGCCACCCGGCTGGGCTCTGGGGCCAACGTCCTGACTTTC
CATRLGSGANVLTF